The rows below give T cell receptor beta chains drawn from one sample of a study of persistence of HIV-infected CD4 T cells. The data were produced by immunoSEQ multiplex PCR, yet TCRdb's version contains in-frame clones alone and is incomplete. The sample includes about 51,000 clones, 85% to 90% of them seen just once. Which antigens these TCRs recognize remains unknown. The source material was CD4+ T cells sorted from PBMCs after 18-hour stimulation, sampled from a patient who received antiretroviral therapy. These receptor sequences come from an adult woman with HIV who was CMV-seropositive. The CDR3 runs from the conserved cysteine through the conserved F or W. A D gene is named only where the DNA matches it firmly. Clone size is given for some rows only: seen once, a few or many times, or a class if the clone is expanded.

V gene: TRBV7-6
D gene: -
J gene: TRBJ1-3
clone size: -
CDR3 protein: CASSPRQASGNTIYF
CDR3 DNA: TGTGCCAGCAGCCCGCGACAGGCCTCTGGAAACACCATATATTTT

V gene: TRBV7-2
D gene: TRBD1
J gene: TRBJ1-2
clone size: -
CDR3 protein: CASSPTDRGLGYTF
CDR3 DNA: TGTGCCAGCAGCCCCACCGACAGGGGGCTTGGCTACACCTTC

V gene: TRBV9
D gene: -
J gene: TRBJ2-2
clone size: once
CDR3 protein: CASSARQAPTGELFF
CDR3 DNA: TGTGCCAGCAGCGCCCGACAGGCCCCGACCGGGGAGCTGTTTTTT

V gene: TRBV19
D gene: TRBD1
J gene: TRBJ1-5
clone size: few
CDR3 protein: CASSHGQGASQPQHF
CDR3 DNA: TGTGCCAGTAGTCACGGGCAGGGGGCTAGTCAGCCCCAGCATTTT

V gene: TRBV9
D gene: -
J gene: TRBJ2-7
clone size: -
CDR3 protein: CASSVAGDRAYEQYF
CDR3 DNA: TGTGCCAGCAGCGTAGCGGGGGACAGAGCCTACGAGCAGTACTTC

V gene: TRBV28
D gene: -
J gene: TRBJ1-5
clone size: -
CDR3 protein: CASTARGTLQPQHF
CDR3 DNA: TGTGCCAGCACCGCAAGGGGAACTCTTCAGCCCCAGCATTTT

V gene: TRBV9
D gene: -
J gene: TRBJ2-3
clone size: -
CDR3 protein: CASSSSMPRDTQYF
CDR3 DNA: TGTGCCAGCAGCTCCAGCATGCCCCGGGATACGCAGTATTTT

V gene: TRBV21-1
D gene: -
J gene: TRBJ2-5
clone size: -
CDR3 protein: CASSIGGASRETQYF
CDR3 DNA: TGTGCCAGCAGCATAGGGGGGGCTAGCCGGGAGACCCAGTACTTC

V gene: TRBV5-4
D gene: -
J gene: TRBJ2-1
clone size: -
CDR3 protein: CASSLGAAGSYNEQFF
CDR3 DNA: TGTGCCAGCAGCTTGGGGGCGGCAGGCTCCTACAATGAGCAGTTCTTC

V gene: TRBV28
D gene: -
J gene: TRBJ1-2
clone size: -
CDR3 protein: CASQVSNYGYTF
CDR3 DNA: TGTGCCAGCCAGGTTTCCAACTATGGCTACACCTTC

V gene: TRBV19
D gene: -
J gene: TRBJ2-7
clone size: -
CDR3 protein: CASSLRTDYEQYF
CDR3 DNA: TGTGCCAGTAGTCTGCGGACGGACTACGAGCAGTACTTC

V gene: TRBV27
D gene: -
J gene: TRBJ2-7
clone size: -
CDR3 protein: CASSLASFGNYEQYF
CDR3 DNA: TGTGCCAGCAGTTTAGCTAGTTTCGGGAACTACGAGCAGTACTTC

V gene: TRBV9
D gene: -
J gene: TRBJ1-5
clone size: -
CDR3 protein: CASRFMGEGLSNQPQHF
CDR3 DNA: TGTGCCAGCAGGTTTATGGGGGAAGGATTGAGCAATCAGCCCCAGCATTTT

V gene: TRBV12-3/TRBV12-4
D gene: -
J gene: TRBJ2-7
clone size: once
CDR3 protein: CASRRDSSWEQYF
CDR3 DNA: TGTGCCAGCAGGCGCGACAGTTCTTGGGAGCAGTACTTC

V gene: TRBV7-8
D gene: TRBD2
J gene: TRBJ2-7
clone size: -
CDR3 protein: CASSFSGLAGFDEQYF
CDR3 DNA: TGTGCCAGCAGCTTCTCGGGACTAGCGGGGTTTGACGAGCAGTACTTC

V gene: TRBV7-6
D gene: TRBD1
J gene: TRBJ2-7
clone size: -
CDR3 protein: CASSLSRDRGEQYF
CDR3 DNA: TGTGCCAGCAGCCTCTCCCGGGACAGGGGCGAGCAGTACTTC

V gene: TRBV2
D gene: -
J gene: TRBJ2-2
clone size: -
CDR3 protein: CASSEGGGPPLGELFF
CDR3 DNA: TGTGCCAGCAGTGAGGGCGGGGGCCCGCCCTTAGGGGAGCTGTTTTTT

V gene: TRBV5-3
D gene: TRBD1
J gene: TRBJ2-1
clone size: -
CDR3 protein: CARSSPPGQGAHTHHEQFF
CDR3 DNA: TGTGCCAGAAGCTCCCCACCTGGACAGGGGGCACACACACACCATGAGCAGTTCTTC

V gene: TRBV19
D gene: -
J gene: TRBJ1-1
clone size: -
CDR3 protein: CASKTGRDTEAFF
CDR3 DNA: TGTGCCAGTAAGACAGGTAGGGACACTGAAGCTTTCTTT

V gene: TRBV7-2
D gene: TRBD1
J gene: TRBJ1-5
clone size: -
CDR3 protein: CASSPWEGANQPQHF
CDR3 DNA: TGTGCCAGCAGCCCCTGGGAGGGGGCTAATCAGCCCCAGCATTTT

V gene: TRBV15
D gene: -
J gene: TRBJ2-3
clone size: -
CDR3 protein: CATSVNREMTTDTQYF
CDR3 DNA: TGTGCCACCAGCGTAAACAGGGAAATGACTACAGATACGCAGTATTTT

V gene: TRBV6-5
D gene: -
J gene: TRBJ2-1
clone size: -
CDR3 protein: CASSIQHNEQFF
CDR3 DNA: TGTGCCAGCAGTATACAGCACAATGAGCAGTTCTTC

V gene: TRBV2
D gene: TRBD1
J gene: TRBJ1-5
clone size: -
CDR3 protein: CATSRDRNPYSNQPQHF
CDR3 DNA: TGTGCCACCTCTCGGGACAGAAACCCTTATAGCAATCAGCCCCAGCATTTT

V gene: TRBV10-3
D gene: TRBD1
J gene: TRBJ2-7
clone size: once
CDR3 protein: CAISESTGQGYEQYF
CDR3 DNA: TGTGCCATCAGTGAGTCGACGGGACAGGGCTACGAGCAGTACTTC

V gene: TRBV5-4
D gene: -
J gene: TRBJ1-2
clone size: -
CDR3 protein: CASSARVYGYTF
CDR3 DNA: TGTGCCAGCAGCGCTAGGGTTTATGGCTACACCTTC

V gene: TRBV7-8
D gene: -
J gene: TRBJ1-1
clone size: -
CDR3 protein: CASSFGWRVDTEAFF
CDR3 DNA: TGTGCCAGCAGCTTTGGGTGGAGGGTAGACACTGAAGCTTTCTTT

V gene: TRBV4-2
D gene: -
J gene: TRBJ1-1
clone size: few
CDR3 protein: CASSQDKWTGNTEAFF
CDR3 DNA: TGTGCCAGCAGCCAAGATAAATGGACGGGGAACACTGAAGCTTTCTTT

V gene: TRBV7-3
D gene: TRBD1
J gene: TRBJ1-1
clone size: -
CDR3 protein: CASSLDRVNTEAFF
CDR3 DNA: TGTGCCAGCAGCCTTGACAGGGTAAACACTGAAGCTTTCTTT

V gene: TRBV5-8
D gene: -
J gene: TRBJ2-7
clone size: -
CDR3 protein: CASSLEMTVYEQYF
CDR3 DNA: TGTGCCAGCAGCTTGGAGATGACAGTCTACGAGCAGTACTTC

V gene: TRBV24-1
D gene: TRBD2
J gene: TRBJ2-1
clone size: once
CDR3 protein: CATSDGLAGGPGSYNEQFF
CDR3 DNA: TGTGCCACCAGTGACGGACTAGCGGGGGGGCCGGGAAGCTACAATGAGCAGTTCTTC

V gene: TRBV2
D gene: -
J gene: TRBJ1-4
clone size: -
CDR3 protein: CASSERGTPNEKLFF
CDR3 DNA: TGTGCCAGCAGTGAGAGAGGAACACCTAATGAAAAACTGTTTTTT

V gene: TRBV9
D gene: -
J gene: TRBJ1-3
clone size: -
CDR3 protein: CASSVAVSPGNTIYF
CDR3 DNA: TGTGCCAGCAGCGTAGCCGTATCCCCTGGAAACACCATATATTTT

V gene: TRBV11-3
D gene: TRBD1
J gene: TRBJ1-1
clone size: -
CDR3 protein: CASSLVRRQGALNTEAFF
CDR3 DNA: TGTGCCAGCAGCTTAGTTAGGAGACAGGGTGCATTGAACACTGAAGCTTTCTTT

V gene: TRBV10-3
D gene: -
J gene: TRBJ1-1
clone size: -
CDR3 protein: CAISSGWGNVGQNTEAFF
CDR3 DNA: TGTGCCATCAGCTCGGGATGGGGGAACGTGGGACAGAACACTGAAGCTTTCTTT

V gene: TRBV2
D gene: -
J gene: TRBJ1-2
clone size: -
CDR3 protein: CASKGALNYGYTF
CDR3 DNA: TGTGCCAGCAAAGGAGCCTTGAACTATGGCTACACCTTC

V gene: TRBV28
D gene: -
J gene: TRBJ2-7
clone size: -
CDR3 protein: CASSSASIYEQYF
CDR3 DNA: TGTGCCAGCAGTTCAGCCTCTATTTACGAGCAGTACTTC

V gene: TRBV25-1
D gene: -
J gene: TRBJ2-7
clone size: -
CDR3 protein: CASSGSTGISYEQYF
CDR3 DNA: TGTGCCAGCAGTGGATCGACAGGCATCTCCTACGAGCAGTACTTC

V gene: TRBV14
D gene: -
J gene: TRBJ1-1
clone size: -
CDR3 protein: CASSQAGGTQAFF
CDR3 DNA: TGTGCCAGCAGCCAAGCGGGGGGCACACAAGCTTTCTTT

V gene: TRBV18
D gene: TRBD1
J gene: TRBJ2-1
clone size: -
CDR3 protein: CASSPPGQGLNNEQFF
CDR3 DNA: TGTGCCAGCTCACCACCGGGACAGGGCTTAAACAATGAGCAGTTCTTC

V gene: TRBV19
D gene: -
J gene: TRBJ2-1
clone size: -
CDR3 protein: CASSMGRPLYNEQFF
CDR3 DNA: TGTGCCAGTAGTATGGGGCGGCCGCTTTATAATGAGCAGTTCTTC

V gene: TRBV5-6
D gene: TRBD1
J gene: TRBJ1-5
clone size: -
CDR3 protein: CASSLGQGGGQPQHF
CDR3 DNA: TGTGCCAGCAGCTTGGGACAGGGAGGCGGTCAGCCCCAGCATTTT

V gene: TRBV19
D gene: -
J gene: TRBJ2-7
clone size: -
CDR3 protein: CASSIGGEQYF
CDR3 DNA: TGTGCCAGTAGTATTGGAGGCGAGCAGTACTTC

V gene: TRBV6-5
D gene: -
J gene: TRBJ1-1
clone size: -
CDR3 protein: CASTAGVNTEAFF
CDR3 DNA: TGTGCCAGCACCGCAGGGGTGAACACTGAAGCTTTCTTT

V gene: TRBV4-1
D gene: -
J gene: TRBJ1-1
clone size: -
CDR3 protein: CASSQGGATGWGTEAFF
CDR3 DNA: TGCGCCAGCAGCCAAGGAGGGGCCACGGGTTGGGGCACTGAAGCTTTCTTT

V gene: TRBV7-8
D gene: TRBD1
J gene: TRBJ1-5
clone size: -
CDR3 protein: CASSLGGVSNQPQHF
CDR3 DNA: TGTGCCAGCAGCCTAGGGGGCGTTAGCAATCAGCCCCAGCATTTT